This T cell receptor beta chain was profiled in a study of cytomegalovirus exposure and HLA in healthy donors. A word on this clone: The antigen is not known.

Researchers ran the PCR with 60 Vbeta and 13 Jbeta primers. In the authors' methods: An analysis performed later counted about 80 million unique TCR beta chains (around 9.9 million of them shared). Produced via immunoSEQ multiplex PCR; TCRdb's table is partial and in-frame only. V, J and clone size are taken as reported in that table, and D and trimming were inferred from the DNA itself. The repertoire holds about 150,000 clones, about 83% seen once, with roughly 5% in the top ten. The study's findings and limits: The study designated about 160 TCR beta chains cytomegalovirus-associated. A later analysis revealed that TCR association rates differed between HLA loci, peaking at DRB1 and bottoming out at HLA-C.

This CDR3 is 13 amino acids long. Germline CDR1 SEHNR, CDR2 FQNEAQ (reference sequence). The J segment lost 6 bases and the V segment lost 4 bases, leaving 4 bases of the junction unmatched. Sequences were obtained from PBMCs. The rearrangement uses TRBV7-9 and TRBJ1-1, with 8 bases matching TRBD1. The TCR was taken from a girl between 10 and 17 years old in good health and CMV-seropositive. The DNA for the CDR3 is TGTGCCAGCAGCTCCCCAGGGGGCCCTGAAGCTTTCTTT. The encoded protein is CASSSPGGPEAFF.